These 29 T cell receptor beta chains were all obtained from the same sample, sequenced in a study of shared clonotypes between healthy human individuals. Sequencing was performed with immunoSEQ multiplex PCR; in TCRdb, only in-frame clones are kept and a portion is missing. Of hundreds of thousands of clones in the sample, approximately 80% were seen once. Sample: PBMCs. The receptors here all came from a woman aged 40 to 50 in good health. Some clones in this sample may be carry-over from other donors' samples.

Concerning this clone itself: The same CDR3 is also encoded by other DNA sequences in this sample. The V gene is TRBV6-5, the J gene TRBJ1-5, with D unclear. V was trimmed by 5 bases and J by 0 bases, leaving 11 bases between them. Germline loops: CDR1 MNHEY, CDR2 SVGAGI. This CDR3 region has 15 residues. CDR3 DNA sequence: TGTGCCAGCAGTAGGACGGCTTATAGCAATCAGCCCCAGCATTTT. Translation gives CASSRTAYSNQPQHF.

The V gene is TRBV18, the J gene TRBJ1-5; D is unresolved. The CDR3 is 14 amino acids. Germline V gene sequence: CDR1 KGHSH, CDR2 LQKENI. Trimming shortened V by 2 bases and J by 0 bases, and 5 bases separated the two germline ends. The CDR3 coding sequence is TGTGCCAGCTCACCAGAGGATAGCAATCAGCCCCAGCATTTT. The encoded protein is CASSPEDSNQPQHF. The variable domain in full, completed from reference TRBV18 and TRBJ1-5, reads NAGVMQNPRHLVRRRGQEARLRCSPMKGHSHVYWYRQLPEEGLKFMVYLQKENIIDESGMPKERFSAEFPKEGPSILRIQQVVRGDSAAYFCASSPEDSNQPQHFGDGTRLSIL.

This clone was observed a few times. The genes are TRBV29-1 and TRBJ1-5; 9 nucleotides line up with TRBD1. Germline V gene data show CDR1 as SQVTM and CDR2 as ANQGSEA. The CDR3 length is 13 residues. Trimming took 8 bases from V and 6 from J; bases not matched to a gene: 8. CDR3 region: CSIDRGSGQPQHF. The CDR3 DNA sequence: TGCAGCATCGACAGGGGGTCGGGTCAGCCCCAGCATTTT.

The rearrangement links TRBV19 to TRBJ1-5; D unresolved. Trimming took 8 bases from V and 0 from J, leaving 8 bases between them. Germline CDR1 reads LNHDA; CDR2 reads SQIVND (reference sequence). This CDR3 region has 13 residues. The CDR3 DNA reads TGTGCCAGTGGAATGAGTAGCAATCAGCCCCAGCATTTT. Residues: CASGMSSNQPQHF.

The chain carries TRBV7-9 and TRBJ2-7; no definite D call. V was pared by 4 bases and J by 3 bases, with 10 bases between. The CDR3 runs to 13 residues. Germline lookup yields CDR1 SEHNR and CDR2 FQNEAQ (reference sequence). As DNA, the CDR3 is TGTGCCAGCAGCTACGGCGGTCGCTACGAGCAGTACTTC. Protein sequence: CASSYGGRYEQYF.

This clone was detected many times. The chain recombines TRBV7-9 with TRBJ2-7; a possible D gene is TRBD2 (6 bases). The germline gives CDR1 SEHNR, CDR2 FQNEAQ (reference sequence). Trimming removed 2 bases from V and 5 bases from J, with 10 bases in between. CDR3 length: 13 amino acids. The CDR3 protein is CASSLLERDEQYF. CDR3 sequence (DNA): TGTGCCAGCAGCTTATTGGAGCGGGACGAGCAGTACTTC.

With regard to this clone: A far larger clone lies a single base away; this is likely a read error. J is TRBJ1-4 and V is TRBV30, with a weak D call TRBD1 (5 bases). CDR3 length: 14 amino acids. CDR1 and CDR2 from the germline V gene are GTSNPN and SVGIG (reference sequence). With 4 bases removed from V and 5 bases from J, the gap between germline ends came to 14 bases. Here the CDR3 reads CAWTGAGRNEKLFF. In DNA form, the CDR3 reads TGTGCCTGGACCGGGGCAGGGAGGAATGAAAAACTGTTTTTT.

In its sample, this clone was seen once. The chain carries TRBV9 and TRBJ2-7; 10 bases map to TRBD2. The germline gives CDR1 SGDLS, CDR2 YYNGEE. Trimming took 4 bases from V and 6 from J; bases not matched to a gene: 10. This CDR3 comprises 15 residues. CDR3 in DNA: TGTGCCAGCAGCCCCTTTCTAGCGGGAGCCCCCGAGCAGTACTTC. The encoded protein is CASSPFLAGAPEQYF.

This clone showed up just once. With a far larger clone one base away, a read error is the likely cause. V and J are TRBV28 and TRBJ1-5; tentative D call: TRBD1 (5 bases). The CDR3 covers 13 residues. Germline CDR1 reads MDHEN; CDR2 reads SYDVKM. V lost 2 bases and J lost 9, with 11 bases in between. As DNA, the CDR3 is TGTGCCAGCAGTTTACAGGGCACGGGGCCCCAGCATTTT. Protein product: CASSLQGTGPQHF.

The chain couples TRBV7-2 to TRBJ2-7; no definite D call. Germline values: CDR1 SGHTA, CDR2 FQGNSA. The V gene lost 2 bases and the J gene lost 7 bases, with 12 bases spanning the gap. The length of the CDR3 is 13 residues. CDR3 protein: CASSLFEAAEQYF. For the CDR3, the DNA is TGTGCCAGCAGCTTATTTGAGGCCGCGGAGCAGTACTTC.

This clone was seen many times. This chain links TRBV2 with TRBJ2-7, with 12 positions matching TRBD2. The CDR3 totals 12 residues. The germline V gene has CDR1 SNHLY and CDR2 FYNNEI. The V segment lost 8 bases and the J segment 6 bases; nucleotides outside the gene matches: 2. The CDR3 nucleotides are TGTGCCAGCGGGGGACTAGCGGGCGAGCAGTACTTC. Protein product: CASGGLAGEQYF. Full variable domain (rest looked up from reference TRBV2 and TRBJ2-7): EPEVTQTPSHQVTQMGQEVILRCVPISNHLYFYWYRQILGQKVEFLVSFYNNEISEKSEIFDDQFSVERPDGSNFTLKIRSTKLEDSAMYFCASGGLAGEQYFGPGTRLTVT.

This chain joins TRBV11-3 and TRBJ1-1; no clear D gene. The CDR3 is 13 residues long. Germline V gene data show CDR1 as SGHNT and CDR2 as YENEEA. V was pared by 4 bases and J by 5 bases, with 11 bases between. The CDR3 DNA reads as TGTGCCAGCAGCTCTAGAATGGGTACTGAAGCTTTCTTT. Translated, it gives CASSSRMGTEAFF.

This clone occurred once. This chain uses TRBV5-1 with TRBJ1-5; 7 nucleotides align to TRBD1. The CDR3 totals 12 residues. V shed 0 bases and J 9 bases; nucleotides not matched to a gene: 0. CDR1 is SGHRS and CDR2 is YFSETQ in the germline V gene. DNA for the CDR3: TGCGCCAGCAGCTTGGGGACAGGGCCCCAGCATTTT. Its protein is CASSLGTGPQHF.

About this clone: This specimen includes other DNA sequences encoding the same CDR3. CDR3 sequence (DNA): TGTGCCAGCAGTTTTCAAGAGACCCAGTACTTC. Protein product: CASSFQETQYF. This sequence joins TRBV2 and TRBJ2-5; D is uncertain. Per the germline V gene, CDR1 is SNHLY and CDR2 is FYNNEI. Trimming shortened V by 5 bases and J by 2 bases, and 3 bases separated the two germline ends. The CDR3 is made up of 11 amino acids. The full variable domain, in which reference TRBV2 and TRBJ2-5 provide the parts outside the CDR3, is EPEVTQTPSHQVTQMGQEVILRCVPISNHLYFYWYRQILGQKVEFLVSFYNNEISEKSEIFDDQFSVERPDGSNFTLKIRSTKLEDSAMYFCASSFQETQYFGPGTRLLVL.

Points on this clone: A far larger clone is one nucleotide away, so this likely arose from a read error. J is TRBJ1-4 and V is TRBV5-1, with D unresolved. The V gene's germline CDR1 is SGHRS and CDR2 YFSETQ. The CDR3 is 13 residues long. CDR3 sequence (DNA): TGCGCCAGCAGCTTGGGCACTAATGAAAAACTGGTTTTT. This gives the protein CASSLGTNEKLVF. Full variable domain (outside the CDR3, taken from reference TRBV5-1 and TRBJ1-4): KAGVTQTPRYLIKTRGQQVTLSCSPISGHRSVSWYQQTPGQGLQFLFEYFSETQRNKGNFPGRFSGRQFSNSRSEMNVSTLELGDSALYLCASSLGTNEKLVFGSGTQLSVL.

This clone showed up many times. This specimen includes other DNA sequences encoding the same CDR3. This chain uses TRBV28 with TRBJ2-1; 13 bases fit TRBD2. This CDR3 contains 16 residues. CDR1 and CDR2 (germline): MDHEN, SYDVKM. V lost 5 bases, J lost 7 bases, and 8 bases stayed unmatched. Here the CDR3 reads CASSLWTSGSRNEQFF. The DNA for the CDR3 is TGTGCCAGCAGTCTCTGGACTAGCGGGAGTAGGAATGAGCAGTTCTTC.

The V call is TRBV11-2, the J call TRBJ2-3, with 9 bases identical to TRBD2. V dropped 0 bases and J dropped 4; count of bases not matched to a gene: 2. Germline CDR1 and CDR2: SGHAT and FQNNGV. The CDR3 spans 15 residues. CDR3 sequence: CASSLDLAGSDTQYF. CDR3 DNA: TGTGCCAGCAGCTTAGACCTAGCGGGATCAGATACGCAGTATTTT. The full variable domain, completed using reference TRBV11-2 and TRBJ2-3, is EAGVAQSPRYKIIEKRQSVAFWCNPISGHATLYWYQQILGQGPKLLIQFQNNGVVDDSQLPKDRFSAERLKGVDSTLKIQPAKLEDSAVYLCASSLDLAGSDTQYFGPGTRLTVL.

Comments on this clone: This sequence is one base from a far larger clone and is likely a read error. V gene TRBV11-2 combines with J gene TRBJ2-5; unclear D gene. This CDR3 contains 12 residues. Germline CDR1 SGHAT, CDR2 FQNNGV. Between the trimmed V and J ends, which lost 5 bases and 4 bases, there was a span of 8 bases. The CDR3 DNA is TGTGCCAGCAGCCCTAGTCGAGAGACCCAGTACTTC. It yields the protein CASSPSRETQYF.

This chain joins TRBV5-4 and TRBJ2-5; perhaps TRBD1 as D (6 bases). The DNA matches TRBJ2-7 better at its end, which makes the J call doubtful. Germline V CDR1 and CDR2: SGHNT, YYREEE (reference sequence). The CDR3 is made up of 13 amino acids. This chain's CDR3 is CASSWGQTYEQYF. The CDR3 DNA follows: TGTGCCAGCAGCTGGGGACAAACCTACGAGCAGTACTTC.

V usage is TRBV7-9 and J usage is TRBJ2-3; TRBD1 matches 7 bases. The CDR3 consists of 12 residues. Germline V CDR1 and CDR2: SEHNR, FQNEAQ (reference sequence). The J segment lost 7 bases and the V segment lost 5 bases, leaving 3 bases of the junction unmatched. The CDR3 DNA reads as TGTGCCAGCAGCCTAGGGGGCAATACGCAGTATTTT. Translated, it gives CASSLGGNTQYF. Together with reference TRBV7-9 and TRBJ2-3, the CDR3 gives the full variable domain: DTGVSQNPRHKITKRGQNVTFRCDPISEHNRLYWYRQTLGQGPEFLTYFQNEAQLEKSRLLSDRFSAERPKGSFSTLEIQRTEQGDSAMYLCASSLGGNTQYFGPGTRLTVL.

This clone was seen just once. This rearrangement joins TRBV5-1 to TRBJ1-1; 7 bases agree with TRBD1. Germline assignment: CDR1 SGHRS and CDR2 YFSETQ. V was clipped by 0 bases and J by 5 bases; unmatched bases: 4. This CDR3 has 14 amino acids. The CDR3 nucleotides read TGCGCCAGCAGCTTGGCCGGGGGACAGACTGAAGCTTTCTTT. It encodes CASSLAGGQTEAFF.

As regards this clone: This clone may be a read error of a much larger clone one base away. The CDR3 spells CASSSSGRSYNEQFF. The CDR3 bases are TGTGCCAGCAGTTCTAGCGGGAGATCCTACAATGAGCAGTTCTTC. This rearrangement joins TRBV6-5 to TRBJ2-1; TRBD2 agrees at 10 bases. This CDR3 has 15 residues. The junction had 1 base not matched to a gene; V was cut back by 4 bases and J by 1 base. Germline-derived CDR1 and CDR2 are MNHEY and SVGAGI.

Remarks on this clone: With only one base between it and a far larger clone, this is likely a read error. The chain has TRBV7-2 and TRBJ2-1; a weak D match, TRBD1 (6 bases). V lost 8 bases, J lost 0 bases, and 14 bases lay in between. The germline V gene encodes CDR1 SGHTA and CDR2 FQGNSA. The CDR3 consists of 15 residues. DNA for the CDR3: TGTGCCAGCCGTTCTCTAGGGGGCTCCTACAATGAGCAGTTCTTC. Amino acids: CASRSLGGSYNEQFF. The entire variable domain, with the rest obtained from reference TRBV7-2 and TRBJ2-1, is as follows: GAGVSQSPSNKVTEKGKDVELRCDPISGHTALYWYRQSLGQGLEFLIYFQGNSAPDKSGLPSDRFSAERTGGSVSTLTIQRTQQEDSAVYLCASRSLGGSYNEQFFGPGTRLTVL.

The gene calls are TRBV6-6 and TRBJ2-3; D remains unclear. This CDR3 spans 11 amino acids. Germline V CDR1 and CDR2: MNHNY, SVGAGI (reference sequence). The germline V and J ends were trimmed by 7 bases and 10 bases, with 12 bases remaining between them. CDR3 DNA: TGTGCCAGCAATGAGTCGGGCCCGCAGTATTTT. It codes for CASNESGPQYF.

With respect to this clone: A read error is the likely source, as a far larger clone sits one nucleotide away. Distinct nucleotide sequences in the sample also encode this CDR3. The chain has TRBV7-3 and TRBJ1-4, with D maybe TRBD1 (5 bases). The CDR3 consists of 16 residues. The germline gives CDR1 SGHTA, CDR2 FQGTGA. Here the CDR3 reads CASSSRDPATNEKLFF. DNA of the CDR3: TGTGCCAGCAGCTCTCGGGACCCTGCAACTAATGAAAAACTGTTCTTT.

The chain employs TRBV28 and TRBJ1-4; D is ambiguous. The V gene lost 1 base and the J gene lost 4 bases, with 13 bases spanning the gap. Germline V gives CDR1 MDHEN, CDR2 SYDVKM. The CDR3 sequence is 16 residues long. The CDR3 sequence is CASSLSAGGGNEKLFF. The CDR3 DNA is TGTGCCAGCAGTTTATCGGCAGGAGGAGGTAATGAAAAACTGTTTTTT.

The chain joins TRBV19 to TRBJ1-5; 10 positions agree with TRBD1. Trimming cost V 5 bases and J 7 bases; bases outside gene matches: 2. This CDR3 comprises 13 residues. Germline V gene data show CDR1 as LNHDA and CDR2 as SQIVND (reference sequence). This chain's CDR3 is CASSDRGHQPQHF. The CDR3 nucleotides are TGTGCCAGTAGTGACAGGGGGCACCAGCCCCAGCATTTT.

For this clone: A far more abundant clone sits one base away, making this likely a read error. This chain's CDR3 is CASRGQSGNTIYF. The CDR3 region has the DNA TGTGCCAGCAGGGGACAGTCTGGAAACACCATATATTTT. J is TRBJ1-3 and V is TRBV2, with 7 bases fitting TRBD1. The V gene end was trimmed by 6 bases and the J gene end by 1 base; junction bases not matched to a gene: 0. Germline V gives CDR1 SNHLY, CDR2 FYNNEI. The CDR3 is 13 residues long. The variable domain in full, with the rest retrieved from reference TRBV2 and TRBJ1-3, is EPEVTQTPSHQVTQMGQEVILRCVPISNHLYFYWYRQILGQKVEFLVSFYNNEISEKSEIFDDQFSVERPDGSNFTLKIRSTKLEDSAMYFCASRGQSGNTIYFGEGSWLTVV.

This chain uses TRBV15 with TRBJ1-4, with D perhaps TRBD1 (5 bases). CDR1 LNHNV and CDR2 YYDKDF come from the germline V gene (reference sequence). CDR3 length: 16 residues. Trimming took 5 bases from V and 3 from J, leaving 16 bases between them. CDR3 DNA sequence: TGTGCCACCAGCGAGGAGGGGATAGTGGCTAATGAAAAACTGTTTTTT. Protein: CATSEEGIVANEKLFF. Full variable domain (outside the CDR3, taken from reference TRBV15 and TRBJ1-4): DAMVIQNPRYQVTQFGKPVTLSCSQTLNHNVMYWYQQKSSQAPKLLFHYYDKDFNNEADTPDNFQSRRPNTSFCFLDIRSPGLGDTAMYLCATSEEGIVANEKLFFGSGTQLSVL.